The rows below give T cell receptor beta chains drawn from one sample of a study of OX40 agonist ivuxolimab in advanced cancers. Assay: immunoSEQ multiplex PCR; the TCRdb copy retains only in-frame clones and omits some. This table has approximately 68,000 clones, approximately 87% appearing once. The sample in question was CD4+ or CD8+ T cells sorted from blood, obtained in a trial of the OX40 agonist ivuxolimab. The origin of the receptors is an adult with an advanced solid tumor such as melanoma, head and neck, liver or kidney cancer. Both conserved end residues are part of each CDR3. A D gene is named only where the DNA matches it firmly. Part of the rows lack a size; the others show once, few, many or a class for expanded clones.

clone size	V gene	D gene	J gene	CDR3 DNA	CDR3 protein
NA	TRBV28	NA	TRBJ2-5	TGTGCCAGCAGTGGCCTTACGGGAATACAAGAGACCCAGTACTTC	CASSGLTGIQETQYF
once	TRBV11-1	NA	TRBJ2-1	TGTGCCAGCAGGGCCCCGGGACCAGACAATGAGCAGTTCTTC	CASRAPGPDNEQFF
NA	TRBV9	TRBD2	TRBJ2-5	TGTGCCAGCAGCGGGGGACTAGCGGGGCAAGAGACCCAGTACTTC	CASSGGLAGQETQYF
few	TRBV7-9	TRBD1	TRBJ1-2	TGTGCCAGCAGCTCCCTCGGGACAGAAGACAGCTATGGCTACACCTTC	CASSSLGTEDSYGYTF
NA	TRBV4-1	TRBD2	TRBJ2-3	TGCGCCAGCAGCCAAGCAGGGACTAGCGGGAGGGCCACAGATACGCAGTATTTT	CASSQAGTSGRATDTQYF
NA	TRBV14	TRBD2	TRBJ2-1	TGTGCCAGCAGCCAAGAACTAGCGGGGTACAATGAGCAGTTCTTC	CASSQELAGYNEQFF
NA	TRBV6-1	NA	TRBJ1-4	TGTGCCAGCAGTGGGGCCCCCGGGACCCCTGAAAAACTGTTTTTT	CASSGAPGTPEKLFF
NA	TRBV19	TRBD2	TRBJ2-1	TGTGCCAGTAGTGGGGGGGGTTCATCGACCTCCTACAATGAGCAGTTCTTC	CASSGGGSSTSYNEQFF
NA	TRBV10-2	TRBD1	TRBJ2-7	TGCGCCAGTCGGACAGGCGGGTTGGTCTCCTACGAGCAGTACTTC	CASRTGGLVSYEQYF
NA	TRBV11-1	NA	TRBJ2-2	TGTGCCAGCAGCCCAGGGGGGACATTCACCGGGGAGCTGTTTTTT	CASSPGGTFTGELFF
NA	TRBV18	NA	TRBJ2-1	TGTGCCAGCTCACCAATGGAGGGGGATACAAGTGAGCAGTTCTTC	CASSPMEGDTSEQFF
NA	TRBV28	NA	TRBJ1-2	TGTGCCAGCAGTTTAAGCAGACCTAACTATGGCTACACCTTC	CASSLSRPNYGYTF
NA	TRBV11-3	TRBD2	TRBJ2-1	TGTGCCAGCAGCTTAGAGTCCCGGCGGGAGGGGTTGAGTGAGCAGTTCTTC	CASSLESRREGLSEQFF
few	TRBV7-9	TRBD1	TRBJ1-3	TGTGCCAGCAGCCCAGGGGACAGCTCTGGAAACACCATATATTTT	CASSPGDSSGNTIYF
NA	TRBV28	NA	TRBJ1-5	TGTGCCAGCAGTTCCCCTGGGGAGTATAGCAATCAGCCCCAGCATTTT	CASSSPGEYSNQPQHF
NA	TRBV29-1	NA	TRBJ1-1	TGCAGCGTTGGGGGGAAGGGATCTACCACTGAAGCTTTCTTT	CSVGGKGSTTEAFF
NA	TRBV15	NA	TRBJ2-7	TGTGCCACCAGCAGAGATATGGGGTCCTACGAGCAGTACTTC	CATSRDMGSYEQYF
once	TRBV19	NA	TRBJ1-2	TGTGCCAGTAGTCCTTTCGTGGCGAATGGCTACACCTTC	CASSPFVANGYTF
once	TRBV7-3	TRBD2	TRBJ2-2	TGTGCCAGCAGCTTTACTCAGCTAGCGGGGCTGAACACCGGGGAGCTGTTTTTT	CASSFTQLAGLNTGELFF
NA	TRBV28	TRBD2	TRBJ2-2	TGTGCCAGCAGTTTTAGGCGGGAGGGGACCGGGGAGCTGTTTTTT	CASSFRREGTGELFF
NA	TRBV5-1	NA	TRBJ2-2	TGCGCCAGCAGCTTGGAGGCCGACGCCGGGGAGCTGTTTTTT	CASSLEADAGELFF
NA	TRBV6-5	NA	TRBJ2-6	TGTGCCAGCAGTACCCCGTTACCCGGGGCCAACGTCCTGACTTTC	CASSTPLPGANVLTF
few	TRBV10-3	NA	TRBJ1-2	TGTGCCATCAGTGAGTCAGGTTATGGCTACACCTTC	CAISESGYGYTF
NA	TRBV2	TRBD1	TRBJ1-1	TGTGCCAGCAGCGCCGACAGGGGGTGGACTGAAGCTTTCTTT	CASSADRGWTEAFF
NA	TRBV27	NA	TRBJ1-1	TGTGCCAGCAGTTTTTGGGCGACCGGGACTGAAGCTTTCTTT	CASSFWATGTEAFF
NA	TRBV19	NA	TRBJ2-6	TGTGCCAGTAGTATGTCTGGGGCCAACGTCCTGACTTTC	CASSMSGANVLTF
NA	TRBV30	NA	TRBJ1-4	TGTGCCTGGAGTACACTCGGCCTTGCAACTAATGAAAAACTGTTTTTT	CAWSTLGLATNEKLFF
few	TRBV19	NA	TRBJ1-4	TGTGCCAGTAATCAAAGGGGAACTAATGAAAAACTGTTTTTT	CASNQRGTNEKLFF
NA	TRBV30	TRBD2	TRBJ2-3	TGTGCCTGGAGTGTACGGGGGGGGTGGTCAGATACGCAGTATTTT	CAWSVRGGWSDTQYF
NA	TRBV28	NA	TRBJ2-2	TGTGCCATCAATGAGCGGCTGGACGGGGAGCTGTTTTTT	CAINERLDGELFF
NA	TRBV11-3	NA	TRBJ1-1	TGTGCCAGCAGCCCCCGGGGGGAAGAAGGCACTGAAGCTTTCTTT	CASSPRGEEGTEAFF
NA	TRBV10-2	NA	TRBJ2-7	TGCGCCAGCAGCGAGAATAGGATAATCTACGAGCAGTACTTC	CASSENRIIYEQYF
NA	TRBV5-6	NA	TRBJ1-1	TGTGCCAGCAGCTTGAGATGGGACACTGAAGCTTTCTTT	CASSLRWDTEAFF
NA	TRBV7-6	NA	TRBJ1-4	TGTGCCAGCAGCCCTAACTTGGGAGAAAAACTGTTTTTT	CASSPNLGEKLFF
NA	TRBV5-1	TRBD1	TRBJ1-5	TGCGCCAGCAGCCTAGGTACAGGGGAGGTTGATCAGCCCCAGCATTTT	CASSLGTGEVDQPQHF
NA	TRBV29-1	NA	TRBJ2-7	TGCAGCGTTGAAATCACTGGCTGGTACGAGCAGTACTTC	CSVEITGWYEQYF
NA	TRBV6-6	NA	TRBJ2-7	TGTGCCAGCAGCCATCTGACTCCTCAGGGCTACGAGCAGTACTTC	CASSHLTPQGYEQYF
NA	TRBV25-1	NA	TRBJ1-1	TGTGCCAGCGCCGGGACCGTAAACACTGAAGCTTTCTTT	CASAGTVNTEAFF
NA	TRBV6-1	TRBD1	TRBJ1-4	TGTGCCAGCTTAAGACAGGGCGGCGAAAAACTGTTTTTT	CASLRQGGEKLFF
NA	TRBV19	TRBD1	TRBJ1-4	TGTGCCAGTAGTACGGGACAGGGGGAGGCCAAACTGTTTTTT	CASSTGQGEAKLFF
NA	TRBV21-1	NA	TRBJ1-3	TGTGCCAGCAGCAGGGACAGGGGCCCGACTGGAAACACCATATATTTT	CASSRDRGPTGNTIYF
NA	TRBV28	NA	TRBJ1-2	TGTGCCAGCAGTTGGGGATCCTATGGCTACACCTTC	CASSWGSYGYTF
once	TRBV19	TRBD2	TRBJ2-1	TGTGCCAGTAGTATCGGGACTAGCGGGAGAGGAACCTACAATGAGCAGTTCTTC	CASSIGTSGRGTYNEQFF
NA	TRBV27	NA	TRBJ2-1	TGTGCCTTTGGGGCCTACAATGAGCAGTTCTTC	CAFGAYNEQFF
few	TRBV28	NA	TRBJ1-5	TGTGCCAGCAGTTCTCCCATTCAGCCCCAGCATTTT	CASSSPIQPQHF
NA	TRBV12-5	NA	TRBJ2-7	TGTGCTAGTGGGCCGCCGGGACCAACCATCTACGAGCAGTACTTC	CASGPPGPTIYEQYF
NA	TRBV30	TRBD2	TRBJ2-3	TGTGCCTGGACTAGCGGCCTCACAGATACGCAGTATTTT	CAWTSGLTDTQYF
NA	TRBV29-1	NA	TRBJ2-7	TGCAGCGTTATGGGCAGCAGTTCCTACGAGCAGTACTTC	CSVMGSSSYEQYF